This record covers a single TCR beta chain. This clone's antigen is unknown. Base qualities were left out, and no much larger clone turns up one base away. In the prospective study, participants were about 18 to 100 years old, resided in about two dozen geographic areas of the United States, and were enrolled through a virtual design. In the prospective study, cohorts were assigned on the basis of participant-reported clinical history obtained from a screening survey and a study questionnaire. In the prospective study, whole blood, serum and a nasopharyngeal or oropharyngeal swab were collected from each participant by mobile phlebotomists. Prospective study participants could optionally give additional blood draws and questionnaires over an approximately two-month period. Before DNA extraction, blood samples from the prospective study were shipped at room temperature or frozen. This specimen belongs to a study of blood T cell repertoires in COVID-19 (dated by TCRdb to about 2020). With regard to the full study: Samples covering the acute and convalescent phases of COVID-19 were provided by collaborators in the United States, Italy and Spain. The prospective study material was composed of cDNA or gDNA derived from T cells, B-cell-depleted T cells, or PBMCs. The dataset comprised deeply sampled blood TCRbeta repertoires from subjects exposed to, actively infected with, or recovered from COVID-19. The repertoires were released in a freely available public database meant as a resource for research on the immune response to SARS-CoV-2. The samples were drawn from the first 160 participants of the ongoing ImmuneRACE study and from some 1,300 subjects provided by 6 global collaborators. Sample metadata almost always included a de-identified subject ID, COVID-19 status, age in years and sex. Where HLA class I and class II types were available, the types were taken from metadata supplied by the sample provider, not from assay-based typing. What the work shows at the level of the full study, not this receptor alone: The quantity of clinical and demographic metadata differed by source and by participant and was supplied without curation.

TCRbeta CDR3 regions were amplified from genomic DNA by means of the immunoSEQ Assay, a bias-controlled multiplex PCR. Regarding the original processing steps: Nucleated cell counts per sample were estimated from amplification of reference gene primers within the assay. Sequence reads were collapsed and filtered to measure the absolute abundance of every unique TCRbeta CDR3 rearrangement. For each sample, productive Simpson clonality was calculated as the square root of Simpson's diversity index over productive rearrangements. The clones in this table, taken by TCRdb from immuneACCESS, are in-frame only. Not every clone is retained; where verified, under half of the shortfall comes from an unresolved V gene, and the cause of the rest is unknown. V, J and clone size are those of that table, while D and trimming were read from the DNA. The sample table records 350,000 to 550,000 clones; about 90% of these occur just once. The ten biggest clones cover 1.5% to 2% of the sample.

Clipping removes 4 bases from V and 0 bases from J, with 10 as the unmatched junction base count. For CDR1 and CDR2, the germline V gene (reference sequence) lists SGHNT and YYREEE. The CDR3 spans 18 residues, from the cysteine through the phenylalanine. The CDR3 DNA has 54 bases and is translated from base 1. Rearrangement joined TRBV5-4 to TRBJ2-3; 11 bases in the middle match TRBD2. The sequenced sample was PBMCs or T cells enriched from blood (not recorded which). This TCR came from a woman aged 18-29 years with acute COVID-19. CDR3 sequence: CASSPGASGRYSTDTQYF. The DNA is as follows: TGTGCCAGCAGCCCCGGTGCTAGCGGGAGGTATAGCACAGATACGCAGTATTTT.